The 21 T cell receptor beta chains below all came from one sample that was sequenced in a study of control samples from healthy donors and cancer patients. TCRdb's copy holds only in-frame clones and misses some; the assay was immunoSEQ multiplex PCR. The sample contains 70,000 to 80,000 clones, roughly 89% of which appear only once. The sequenced sample consisted of PBMCs. The source of these receptors is a woman aged 50 to 60 with colorectal cancer.

The V call is TRBV28, the J call TRBJ1-6, with D maybe TRBD1 (5 bases). Germline-derived CDR1 and CDR2 are MDHEN and SYDVKM. Trimming took 8 bases from V and 10 from J, leaving 12 bases between them. This CDR3 region has 12 residues. CDR3 loop: CASGGGRSPLHF. CDR3 in DNA: TGTGCCAGCGGGGGTGGGCGGTCACCCCTCCACTTT.

There are a few counts of this clone. The rearrangement links TRBV7-3 to TRBJ1-1, with 8 positions matching TRBD1. The CDR3 has 15 residues. Germline V gene lookup returns CDR1 SGHTA and CDR2 FQGTGA. V lost 2 bases to trimming and J lost 0 bases; unmatched junction nucleotides: 2. The CDR3 DNA follows: TGTGCCAGCAGCTTACAGGGGGCTATGAACACTGAAGCTTTCTTT. It translates to CASSLQGAMNTEAFF.

The V call is TRBV18, the J call TRBJ2-2, with D hard to call. The germline CDR1 and CDR2 sequences are KGHSH and LQKENI. The CDR3 is 14 amino acids. Between the trimmed V and J ends, which lost 6 bases and 2 bases, there was a span of 10 bases. The CDR3 loop is CASSPQENTGELFF. CDR3 DNA sequence: TGTGCCAGCTCTCCCCAGGAAAACACCGGGGAGCTGTTTTTT.

The CDR3 sequence: CASSVGQVSLVNTEAFF. CDR3 in DNA: TGTGCCAGCAGCGTAGGGCAGGTCAGTTTGGTGAACACTGAAGCTTTCTTT. J is TRBJ1-1 and V is TRBV9; no clear D. Germline V lookup: CDR1 SGDLS, CDR2 YYNGEE. The CDR3 sequence is 17 residues long. V was clipped by 0 bases and J by 0 bases, with 15 bases between them. The variable domain in full, with the rest retrieved from reference TRBV9 and TRBJ1-1, is DSGVTQTPKHLITATGQRVTLRCSPRSGDLSVYWYQQSLDQGLQFLIQYYNGEERAKGNILERFSAQQFPDLHSELNLSSLELGDSALYFCASSVGQVSLVNTEAFFGQGTRLTVV.

The J gene is TRBJ1-1, the V gene TRBV15; no clear D. Germline V CDR1 and CDR2: LNHNV, YYDKDF (reference sequence). CDR3 length: 13 amino acids. V lost 3 bases, J lost 1 base, and 6 bases lay in between. This chain's CDR3 is CATSRGGNTEAFF. DNA of the CDR3: TGTGCCACCAGCAGGGGTGGGAACACTGAAGCTTTCTTT.

The chain links TRBV9 to TRBJ2-3, with TRBD2 identical over 8 bases. In germline, CDR1 is SGDLS, CDR2 YYNGEE. The junction had 7 bases not matched to a gene; V was cut back by 4 bases and J by 6 bases. This CDR3 is built from 14 residues. The DNA for the CDR3 is TGTGCCAGCAGCCCCACGGGGGGGCGGGATACGCAGTATTTT. Protein sequence: CASSPTGGRDTQYF.

The J gene is TRBJ1-1, the V gene TRBV15; 8 nucleotides line up with TRBD1. V lost 0 bases to trimming and J lost 1 base; unmatched junction nucleotides: 4. The CDR3 has 16 amino acids. Germline V gives CDR1 LNHNV, CDR2 YYDKDF (reference sequence). The CDR3 here is CATSRDGGQGNTEAFF. The CDR3 region has the DNA TGTGCCACCAGCAGAGATGGAGGACAGGGGAACACTGAAGCTTTCTTT.

This rearrangement joins TRBV2 to TRBJ1-1; 9 bases agree with TRBD1. Unmatched junction bases numbered 3, after V lost 6 bases and J lost 4 bases. CDR1 SNHLY and CDR2 FYNNEI come from the germline V gene. There are 13 residues in the CDR3. The CDR3 bases are TGTGCCAGCAGGGGGACAGGGCTCACTGAAGCTTTCTTT. This encodes CASRGTGLTEAFF. Supplemented by reference TRBV2 and TRBJ1-1, the full variable domain reads EPEVTQTPSHQVTQMGQEVILRCVPISNHLYFYWYRQILGQKVEFLVSFYNNEISEKSEIFDDQFSVERPDGSNFTLKIRSTKLEDSAMYFCASRGTGLTEAFFGQGTRLTVV.

The V gene is TRBV30, the J gene TRBJ2-3; no definite D call. The ends were cut back, 4 bases at V and 3 bases at J, with 5 bases in the middle. CDR1 and CDR2 from the germline V gene are GTSNPN and SVGIG (reference sequence). The CDR3 sequence is 11 residues long. The CDR3, as DNA: TGTGCCTGGACCAAAACAGATACGCAGTATTTT. It encodes CAWTKTDTQYF.

The rearrangement joins TRBV2 to TRBJ2-7, with D tentatively TRBD1 or TRBD2 (5 bases each). This CDR3 is 14 amino acids long. Deletions cut 9 bases from V and 3 bases from J, with 18 bases between. Germline values: CDR1 SNHLY, CDR2 FYNNEI. CDR3 protein: CASTRLGPSYEQYV. The CDR3 coding sequence is TGTGCCAGTACAAGGCTGGGACCGAGCTACGAGCAGTACGTC.

J is TRBJ1-3 and V is TRBV9, with no clear D. The germline V and J ends were trimmed by 4 bases and 0 bases, with 14 bases remaining between them. The CDR3 runs 16 residues. Per germline, CDR1 SGDLS and CDR2 YYNGEE. This chain's CDR3 is CASSTNTGISGNTIYF. In DNA, the CDR3 is TGTGCCAGCAGCACTAACACCGGAATCTCTGGAAACACCATATATTTT.

The V gene is TRBV29-1, the J gene TRBJ2-3, with D maybe TRBD1 (6 bases). CDR1 SQVTM and CDR2 ANQGSEA come from the germline V gene. The CDR3 runs 14 residues. V dropped 7 bases and J dropped 5 bases, with 19 bases sitting between them. CDR3: CSAQGPALLDTQYF. DNA of the CDR3: TGCAGCGCACAGGGTCCGGCACTTTTAGATACGCAGTATTTT.

This clone turned up a few times. The chain has TRBV6-5 and TRBJ2-2, with TRBD1 matching over 8 bases. Germline values: CDR1 MNHEY, CDR2 SVGAGI. CDR3 length: 14 amino acids. V lost 5 bases to trimming and J lost 4 bases; unmatched junction nucleotides: 3. Here the CDR3 reads CASSRQGFTGELFF. The CDR3 nucleotides read TGTGCCAGCAGTCGACAGGGGTTCACCGGGGAGCTGTTTTTT.

The chain carries TRBV12-5 and TRBJ1-6, with D unresolved. The CDR3 extends over 13 amino acids. From germline, CDR1 is LGHNT and CDR2 FRNRAP. Trimming removed 2 bases at V and 14 bases at J, with 13 bases between. CDR3 region: CASGLKGRLTLHF. The CDR3 region has the DNA TGTGCTAGTGGTTTGAAAGGACGCCTCACCCTCCACTTT.

V usage is TRBV7-9 and J usage is TRBJ1-4, with 7 bases matching TRBD1. Trimming at V came to 3 bases and at J to 5 bases, leaving 6 bases not matched to a gene. This CDR3 region has 15 residues. Germline CDR1 reads SEHNR; CDR2 reads FQNEAQ (reference sequence). CDR3 in amino acids: CASSFDRELNEKLFF. CDR3 DNA sequence: TGTGCCAGCAGCTTTGACAGGGAATTAAATGAAAAACTGTTTTTT.

J is TRBJ1-2 and V is TRBV2, with TRBD1 as a possible D gene (5 bases). V was cut by 5 bases and J by 4 bases, with 11 bases left in between. From germline, CDR1 is SNHLY and CDR2 FYNNEI. This CDR3 has 13 amino acids. The CDR3 DNA is TGTGCCAGCAGTTCCTGGGGGACCTATGGCTACACCTTC. Amino acids: CASSSWGTYGYTF.

This chain joins TRBV10-3 and TRBJ2-3; D remains ambiguous. Germline V CDR1 and CDR2: ENHRY, SYGVKD. This CDR3 has 16 residues. Trimming took 4 bases from V and 0 from J, leaving 14 bases between them. As DNA, the CDR3 is TGTGCCATCAGTGTATCTCAGGAGACTAGCACAGATACGCAGTATTTT. Translating gives CAISVSQETSTDTQYF.

J is TRBJ2-5 and V is TRBV24-1; D possibly matches TRBD1 or TRBD2 (5 bases each). Germline CDR1 KGHDR, CDR2 SFDVKD. The CDR3 runs 16 residues. V was clipped by 7 bases and J by 3 bases, with 20 bases between them. This chain's CDR3 is CATSEGSHGAKETQYF. DNA of the CDR3: TGTGCCACCAGCGAGGGTAGCCACGGGGCCAAAGAGACCCAGTACTTC.

J is TRBJ1-2 and V is TRBV9; 10 bases fit TRBD1. The CDR3 loop spans 19 amino acids. V trimming: 3 bases; J trimming: 0 bases; junction bases outside the gene matches: 14. Germline V gives CDR1 SGDLS, CDR2 YYNGEE. The CDR3 bases are TGTGCCAGCAGCGACCGAGACTGGACAGGGGGAGTTTCTAACTATGGCTACACCTTC. It specifies CASSDRDWTGGVSNYGYTF. The variable domain in full, with the rest retrieved from reference TRBV9 and TRBJ1-2, is DSGVTQTPKHLITATGQRVTLRCSPRSGDLSVYWYQQSLDQGLQFLIQYYNGEERAKGNILERFSAQQFPDLHSELNLSSLELGDSALYFCASSDRDWTGGVSNYGYTFGSGTRLTVV.

This rearrangement joins TRBV4-1 to TRBJ2-1; D is perhaps TRBD1 (6 bases). V was shortened by 0 bases and J by 2 bases, with 11 bases between the two germline ends. The germline gives CDR1 MGHRA, CDR2 YSYEKL. The CDR3 is 16 residues long. CDR3 sequence (DNA): TGCGCCAGCAGCCAAGAGGGCAGGGGCCCCTACAATGAGCAGTTCTTC. Amino acids: CASSQEGRGPYNEQFF.

This clone has more than one count but fewer than ten. This chain connects TRBV2 to TRBJ1-2; D is uncertain. The V gene lost 10 bases and the J gene lost 4 bases, with 16 bases spanning the gap. CDR1 is SNHLY, CDR2 FYNNEI, per germline. CDR3 size: 13 residues. The CDR3 nucleotides read TGTGCCATCTCGACCACCGGTTCCTATGGCTACACCTTC. Translating it yields CAISTTGSYGYTF.